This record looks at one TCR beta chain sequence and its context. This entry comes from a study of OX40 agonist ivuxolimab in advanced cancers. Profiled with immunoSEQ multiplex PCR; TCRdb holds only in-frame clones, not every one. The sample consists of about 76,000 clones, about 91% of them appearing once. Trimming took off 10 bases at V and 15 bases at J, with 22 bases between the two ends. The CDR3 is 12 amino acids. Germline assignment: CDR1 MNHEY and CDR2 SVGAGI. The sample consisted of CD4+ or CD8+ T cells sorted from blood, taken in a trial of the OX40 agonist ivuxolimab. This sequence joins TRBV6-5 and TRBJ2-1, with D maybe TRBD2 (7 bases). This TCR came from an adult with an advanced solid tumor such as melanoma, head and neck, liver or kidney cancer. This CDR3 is CATGEGGPTTFF. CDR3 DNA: TGTGCCACCGGAGAGGGGGGGCCCACGACGTTCTTC.